The source of this T cell receptor beta chain is a study of CD8 T cells in ankylosing spondylitis. Findings of the study overall: Made up of under ten highly homologous variants, a TCR beta motif appeared characteristic of ankylosing spondylitis blood.

J was trimmed by 9 bases and V by 0 bases; bases with no gene match: 5. The CDR3 length is 15 residues. Germline values: CDR1 KGHSH, CDR2 LQKENI. Points on this clonotype: Antigen: not known.

TCRdb analysed the 5' RACE reads with MiXCR anew, one entry per CDR3 protein. In the table there are 500,000 to 550,000 distinct CDR3 sequences, approximately 11% of which are singletons. This chain connects TRBV18 to TRBJ2-1; 10 bases line up with TRBD1. The source material was blood, either unsorted or a sorted T cell fraction (not recorded which). The source of this sequence is a male donor with ankylosing spondylitis. CDR3 amino acids: CASSPPDRGPSEQFF. DNA of the CDR3: TGTGCCAGCTCACCACCCGACAGGGGGCCAAGTGAGCAGTTCTTC.